Each of the 4 T cell receptor beta chains below was sequenced from the same sample in a study of human T cells and chemical hapten exposure. MiXCR was run by TCRdb on the RACE reads, yielding one entry per CDR3 protein. The table lists 43,000 or so distinct CDR3 sequences, about 4.5% of them singletons, with 1.5% to 2% in the top ten. Stated time point: healthy volunteer bleed at 2 weeks. Extraction of total RNA was performed on unfractionated whole blood. Sample: whole blood. Receptor source: a female donor in good health. Some clones in this sample may be carry-over from other donors' samples.

This clonotype occurred many times. The chain has TRBV6-2 or TRBV6-3 and TRBJ2-3, with TRBD2 matching 11 bases. Unmatched junction bases numbered 7, after V lost 7 bases and J lost 4 bases. Germline values: CDR1 MNHEY, CDR2 SVGEGT. The CDR3 extends over 15 amino acids. The CDR3: CASNQLAGVPDTQYF. CDR3 DNA: TGTGCCAGCAACCAACTAGCGGGGGTTCCAGATACGCAGTATTTT.

In its sample, this clonotype was seen many times. The chain joins TRBV4-2 to TRBJ2-1; TRBD2 might be the D (5 bases). This CDR3 is built from 17 residues. V was shortened by 0 bases and J by 6 bases, with 18 bases between the two germline ends. Germline assignment: CDR1 LGHNA and CDR2 YNFKEQ. The DNA of the CDR3 is TGTGCCAGCAGCCAAGACGAGGGCGTTCTAGCTACCAATGAGCAGTTCTTC. It specifies CASSQDEGVLATNEQFF.

The J gene is TRBJ2-1, the V gene TRBV14; unclear D gene. V was trimmed by 2 bases and J by 13 bases, leaving 15 bases between them. The CDR3 is 13 residues long. Looked up from germline, CDR1 is SGHDN and CDR2 is FVKESK. The CDR3 sequence is CASSQRMDGTQFF. In DNA form, the CDR3 reads TGTGCCAGCAGCCAACGGATGGACGGCACTCAGTTCTTC.

This clonotype occurred many times. The chain carries TRBV6-6 and TRBJ1-6; 9 bases align to TRBD1. The CDR3 consists of 18 residues. CDR1 MNHNY and CDR2 SVGAGI come from the germline V gene (reference sequence). V lost 6 bases to trimming and J lost 1 base; unmatched junction nucleotides: 10. The CDR3, as DNA: TGTGCCAGCAGGACCGGGACAGGGATGGGTTCCTATAATTCACCCCTCCACTTT. It yields the protein CASRTGTGMGSYNSPLHF.